The T cell receptor beta chain described here comes from a study of CD8 T cells in ankylosing spondylitis. Findings and caveats of the study: Disease-linked clones were found to be CD8+ and relatively rare in peripheral blood. Characteristic of ankylosing spondylitis blood, it appeared, was a TCR beta motif comprising roughly eight highly homologous variants.

Trimming took off 4 bases at V and 8 bases at J, with 19 bases between the two ends. In germline, CDR1 is SGDLS, CDR2 YYNGEE. The CDR3 extends over 15 amino acids. TCRdb used MiXCR to reprocess the 5' RACE reads, holding one entry per CDR3 protein. The repertoire has some 42,000 distinct CDR3 sequences, 2.5% to 3% of them found once; the top ten carry about 4.5%. This clonotype was observed at least ten times. Its antigen is as yet unknown. The J gene is TRBJ1-5, the V gene TRBV9, with D perhaps TRBD1 (5 bases). The sequence came from a male donor with ankylosing spondylitis or in good health (not recorded which). Specimen: blood, either unsorted or a sorted T cell fraction (not recorded which). CDR3 nucleotide sequence: TGTGCCAGCAGCCCAGGCGGGCAGGGTGGGGAGCCCCAGCATTTT. It translates to CASSPGGQGGEPQHF.